These 9 T cell receptor beta chains were all obtained from the same sample, sequenced in a study of cytomegalovirus exposure and HLA in healthy donors. Use of 60 Vbeta and 13 Jbeta primers characterized the PCR. Clones were sequenced by immunoSEQ multiplex PCR, and TCRdb holds only the in-frame ones, with some missing. The sample has fewer than 200,000 clones, approximately 80% seen once. Specimen: PBMCs. The receptors stem from a woman aged 50 to 60 in good health and CMV-seropositive.

The V gene is TRBV5-1, the J gene TRBJ2-1; 11 bases are shared with TRBD2. Per germline, CDR1 SGHRS and CDR2 YFSETQ. Trimming at V came to 1 base and at J to 7 bases, leaving 10 bases not matched to a gene. The CDR3 covers 17 residues. In DNA form, the CDR3 reads TGCGCCAGCAGCTTGCAGGTAGCGGGAGGGATGGGAAATGAGCAGTTCTTC. As protein: CASSLQVAGGMGNEQFF.

The CDR3 DNA is TGTGCCAGTAGTATCTCCGCTGGTTCGGTAAGCGAGCAGTACTTC. Amino acids: CASSISAGSVSEQYF. The chain has TRBV19 and TRBJ2-7; unclear D gene. The V and J ends lost 3 bases and 6 bases respectively, with 18 bases between them. Germline V gives CDR1 LNHDA, CDR2 SQIVND (reference sequence). This CDR3 is built from 15 residues.

The genes are TRBV30 and TRBJ1-1; possibly TRBD1 for D (5 bases). The CDR3 has 11 amino acids. V gave up 6 bases and J gave up 7 bases, with 12 bases separating them. Germline CDR1 reads GTSNPN; CDR2 reads SVGIG (reference sequence). CDR3 DNA sequence: TGTGCCTGTGAGGCGGGGGTTGAAGCTTTCTTT. Residues: CACEAGVEAFF.

The rearrangement joins TRBV4-3 to TRBJ2-7, with D possibly TRBD2 on 5 matching bases. CDR1 and CDR2 from the germline V gene are LGHNA and YSLEER. This CDR3 spans 14 amino acids. Trimming left V 0 bases short and J 2 bases short, with 8 bases between. The CDR3 here is CASSQDAGPYEQYF. In DNA form, the CDR3 reads TGCGCCAGCAGCCAAGATGCGGGCCCCTACGAGCAGTACTTC.

CDR3 DNA: TGTGCCAGCAGCCGAATTAGACAGGGCCAAGAGACCCAGTACTTC. This sequence encodes CASSRIRQGQETQYF. The chain recombines TRBV7-2 with TRBJ2-5; 7 positions match TRBD1. The CDR3 covers 15 residues. The trim removed 5 bases at V and 1 base at J, leaving 7 bases unmatched. Germline V gene lookup returns CDR1 SGHTA and CDR2 FQGNSA.

V is TRBV9 and J is TRBJ2-5; 10 nucleotides agree with TRBD2. V lost 3 bases, J lost 1 base, and 3 bases stayed unmatched. Germline V gene lookup returns CDR1 SGDLS and CDR2 YYNGEE. The length of the CDR3 is 15 residues. The CDR3 spells CASSGQREGQETQYF. The CDR3 region has the DNA TGTGCCAGCAGCGGACAGCGGGAGGGCCAAGAGACCCAGTACTTC.

V is TRBV27 and J is TRBJ2-7, with 7 nucleotides matching TRBD1. Germline CDR1 reads MNHEY; CDR2 reads SMNVEV (reference sequence). V trimming: 6 bases; J trimming: 3 bases; junction bases outside the gene matches: 2. The CDR3 consists of 12 residues. DNA of the CDR3: TGTGCCAGCAGCTCAGGGGGCTACGAGCAGTACTTC. It yields the protein CASSSGGYEQYF.

The chain carries TRBV4-2 and TRBJ2-3, with D hard to call. This CDR3 has 15 amino acids. CDR1 and CDR2 from the germline V gene are LGHNA and YNFKEQ. Trimming pared 0 bases from V and 1 base from J, leaving 8 bases between. The DNA for the CDR3 is TGTGCCAGCAGCCAAGAGGGCTACCGCACAGATACGCAGTATTTT. Amino acid sequence: CASSQEGYRTDTQYF.

The chain combines TRBV4-2 with TRBJ2-2, with D hard to call. V lost 5 bases and J lost 6, with 4 bases in between. CDR3 size: 11 residues. Germline V gene lookup returns CDR1 LGHNA and CDR2 YNFKEQ. CDR3 nucleotide sequence: TGTGCCAGCAGCAACTCCGGGGAGCTGTTTTTT. Translated: CASSNSGELFF.